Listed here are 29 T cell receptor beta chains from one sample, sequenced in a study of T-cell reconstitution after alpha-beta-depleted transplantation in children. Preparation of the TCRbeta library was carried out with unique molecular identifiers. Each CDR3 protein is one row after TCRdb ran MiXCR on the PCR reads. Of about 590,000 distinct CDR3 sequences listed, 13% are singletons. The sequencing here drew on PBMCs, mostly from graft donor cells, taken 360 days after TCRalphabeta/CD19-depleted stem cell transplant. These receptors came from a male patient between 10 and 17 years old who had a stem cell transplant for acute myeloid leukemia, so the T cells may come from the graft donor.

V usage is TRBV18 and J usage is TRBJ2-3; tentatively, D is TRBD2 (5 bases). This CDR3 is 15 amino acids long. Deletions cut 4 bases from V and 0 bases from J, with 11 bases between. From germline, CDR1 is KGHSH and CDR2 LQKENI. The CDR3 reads CASSRIDYSTDTQYF. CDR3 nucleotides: TGTGCCAGCTCACGTATCGACTATAGCACAGATACGCAGTATTTT.

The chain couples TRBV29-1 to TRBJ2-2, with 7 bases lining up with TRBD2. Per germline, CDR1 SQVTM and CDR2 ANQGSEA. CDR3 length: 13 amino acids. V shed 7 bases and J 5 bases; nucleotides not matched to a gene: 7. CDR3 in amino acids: CSAFGGGTGELFF. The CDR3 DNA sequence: TGCAGCGCCTTCGGGGGAGGGACCGGGGAGCTGTTTTTT.

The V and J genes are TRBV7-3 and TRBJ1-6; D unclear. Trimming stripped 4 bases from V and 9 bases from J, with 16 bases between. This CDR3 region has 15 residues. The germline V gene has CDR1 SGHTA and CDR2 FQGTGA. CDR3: CASSSSTAAVSPLHF. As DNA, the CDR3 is TGTGCCAGCAGCTCCTCAACGGCCGCCGTTTCACCCCTCCACTTT.

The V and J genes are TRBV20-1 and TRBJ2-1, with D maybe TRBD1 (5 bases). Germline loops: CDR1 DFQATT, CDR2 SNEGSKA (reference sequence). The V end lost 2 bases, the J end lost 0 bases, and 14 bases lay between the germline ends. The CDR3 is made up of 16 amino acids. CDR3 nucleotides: TGCAGTGCTAGACCATCCCAGGGAAGCTCCTACAATGAGCAGTTCTTC. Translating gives CSARPSQGSSYNEQFF.

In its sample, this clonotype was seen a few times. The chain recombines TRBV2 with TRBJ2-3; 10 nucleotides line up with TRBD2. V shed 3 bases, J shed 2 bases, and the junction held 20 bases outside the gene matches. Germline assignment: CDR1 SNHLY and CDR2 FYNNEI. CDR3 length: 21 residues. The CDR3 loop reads CASSDPRLAGDESWDTDTQYF. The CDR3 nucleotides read TGTGCCAGCAGTGACCCCCGCCTAGCGGGAGACGAATCTTGGGACACAGATACGCAGTATTTT.

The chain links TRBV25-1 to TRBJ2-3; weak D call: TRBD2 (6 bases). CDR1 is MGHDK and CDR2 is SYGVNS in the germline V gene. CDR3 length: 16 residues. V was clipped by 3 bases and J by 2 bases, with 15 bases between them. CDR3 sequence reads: CASSEISTSSTDTQYF. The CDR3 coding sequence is TGTGCCAGCAGTGAGATATCGACTAGTTCCACAGATACGCAGTATTTT.

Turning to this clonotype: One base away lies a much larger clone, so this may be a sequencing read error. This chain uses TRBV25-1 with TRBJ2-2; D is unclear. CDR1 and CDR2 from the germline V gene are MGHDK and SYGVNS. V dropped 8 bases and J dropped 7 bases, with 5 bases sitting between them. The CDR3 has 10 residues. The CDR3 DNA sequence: TGTGCCAGCTCCTGCGGGGAGCTGTTTTTT. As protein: CASSCGELFF.

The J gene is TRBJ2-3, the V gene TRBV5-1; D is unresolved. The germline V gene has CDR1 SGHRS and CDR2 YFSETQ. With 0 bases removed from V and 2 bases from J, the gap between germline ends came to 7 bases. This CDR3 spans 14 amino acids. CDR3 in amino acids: CASSLAAVTDTQYF. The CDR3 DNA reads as TGCGCCAGCAGCTTGGCGGCCGTCACAGATACGCAGTATTTT.

The CDR3 DNA follows: TGTGCCAGCAGCTTAGCTCCGGGACAGGCTTACGAGCAGTACTTC. It yields the protein CASSLAPGQAYEQYF. V gene TRBV7-9 combines with J gene TRBJ2-7; TRBD1 matches 8 bases. CDR1 and CDR2 (germline): SEHNR, FQNEAQ (reference sequence). Unmatched junction bases numbered 5, after V lost 0 bases and J lost 4 bases. The CDR3 runs 15 residues.

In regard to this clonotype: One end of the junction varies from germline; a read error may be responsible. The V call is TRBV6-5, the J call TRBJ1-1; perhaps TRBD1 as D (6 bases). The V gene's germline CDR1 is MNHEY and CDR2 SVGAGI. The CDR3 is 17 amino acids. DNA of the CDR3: TGTGCCAGCTGTTACTCGGATTCGACAGGCCCCATCACTGAAGCTTTCTTT. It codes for CASCYSDSTGPITEAFF.

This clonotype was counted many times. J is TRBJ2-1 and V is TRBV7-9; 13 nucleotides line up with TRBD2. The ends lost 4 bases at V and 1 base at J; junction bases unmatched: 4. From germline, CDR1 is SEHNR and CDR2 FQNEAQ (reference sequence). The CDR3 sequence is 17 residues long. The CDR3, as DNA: TGTGCCAGCAGCTCCTTACTAGCGGGAGGGTCCTACAATGAGCAGTTCTTC. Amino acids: CASSSLLAGGSYNEQFF.

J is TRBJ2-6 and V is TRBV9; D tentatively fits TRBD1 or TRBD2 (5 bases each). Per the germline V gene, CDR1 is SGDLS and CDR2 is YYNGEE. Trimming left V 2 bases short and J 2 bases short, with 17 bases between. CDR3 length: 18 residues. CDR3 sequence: CASSVTGPLVPGANVLTF. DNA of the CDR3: TGTGCCAGCAGCGTGACGGGACCGCTGGTCCCTGGGGCCAACGTCCTGACTTTC.

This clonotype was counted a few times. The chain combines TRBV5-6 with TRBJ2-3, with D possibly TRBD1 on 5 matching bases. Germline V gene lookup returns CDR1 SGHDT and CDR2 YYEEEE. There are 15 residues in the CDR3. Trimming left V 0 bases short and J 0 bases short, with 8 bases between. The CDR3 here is CASSLDRRSTDTQYF. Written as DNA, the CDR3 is TGTGCCAGCAGCTTGGACAGGCGAAGCACAGATACGCAGTATTTT.

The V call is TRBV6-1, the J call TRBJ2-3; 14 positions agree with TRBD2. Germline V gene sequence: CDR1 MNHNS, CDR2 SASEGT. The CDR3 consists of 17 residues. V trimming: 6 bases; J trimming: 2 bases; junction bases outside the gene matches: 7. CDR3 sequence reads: CASRPTSGRADTDTQYF. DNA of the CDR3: TGTGCCAGCAGGCCGACTAGCGGGAGGGCTGACACAGATACGCAGTATTTT.

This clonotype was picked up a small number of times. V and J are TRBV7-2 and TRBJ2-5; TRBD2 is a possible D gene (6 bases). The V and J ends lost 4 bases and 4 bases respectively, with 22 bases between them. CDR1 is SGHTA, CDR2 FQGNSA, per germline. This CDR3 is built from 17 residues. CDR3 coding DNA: TGTGCCAGCAGCTCCACCCACCGGGAGAGAGCCCGAGAGACCCAGTACTTC. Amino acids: CASSSTHRERARETQYF.

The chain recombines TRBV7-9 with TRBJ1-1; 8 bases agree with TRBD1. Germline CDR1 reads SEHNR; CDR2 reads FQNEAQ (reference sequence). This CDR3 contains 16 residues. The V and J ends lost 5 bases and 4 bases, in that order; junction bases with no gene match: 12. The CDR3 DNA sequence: TGTGCCAGCAGCGCCGCGACAGGGGTGGGGAGCACTGAAGCTTTCTTT. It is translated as CASSAATGVGSTEAFF. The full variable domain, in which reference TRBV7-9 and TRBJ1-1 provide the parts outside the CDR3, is DTGVSQNPRHKITKRGQNVTFRCDPISEHNRLYWYRQTLGQGPEFLTYFQNEAQLEKSRLLSDRFSAERPKGSFSTLEIQRTEQGDSAMYLCASSAATGVGSTEAFFGQGTRLTVV.

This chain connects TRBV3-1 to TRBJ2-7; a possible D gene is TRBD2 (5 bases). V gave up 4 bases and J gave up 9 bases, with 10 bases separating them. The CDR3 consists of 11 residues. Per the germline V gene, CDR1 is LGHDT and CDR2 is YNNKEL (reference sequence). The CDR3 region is CASSLRELQYF. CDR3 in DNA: TGTGCCAGCAGCCTGAGGGAGCTGCAGTACTTC.

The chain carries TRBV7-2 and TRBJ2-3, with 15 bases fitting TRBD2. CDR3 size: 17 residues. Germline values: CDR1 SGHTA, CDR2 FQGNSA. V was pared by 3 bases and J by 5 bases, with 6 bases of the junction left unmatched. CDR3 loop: CASSLGLAGGLIDTQYF. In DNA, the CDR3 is TGTGCCAGCAGCTTGGGACTAGCGGGAGGTTTAATAGATACGCAGTATTTT.

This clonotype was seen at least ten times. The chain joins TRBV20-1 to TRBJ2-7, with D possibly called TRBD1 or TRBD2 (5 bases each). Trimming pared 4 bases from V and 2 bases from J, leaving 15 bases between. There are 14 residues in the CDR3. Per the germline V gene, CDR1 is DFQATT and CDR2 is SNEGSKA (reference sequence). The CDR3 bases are TGCAGTGCTAAAGTAGGGACCAAAGCCTACGAGCAGTACTTC. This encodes CSAKVGTKAYEQYF.

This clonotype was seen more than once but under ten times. Here the CDR3 DNA reads TGCGCCAGCAGCTTGATCACAGGACCCACAGATACGCAGTATTTT. Protein: CASSLITGPTDTQYF. This sequence joins TRBV5-1 and TRBJ2-3, with a weak D call TRBD1 (5 bases). V lost 1 base, J lost 2 bases, and 11 bases lay in between. This CDR3 region has 15 residues. CDR1 is SGHRS, CDR2 YFSETQ, per germline.

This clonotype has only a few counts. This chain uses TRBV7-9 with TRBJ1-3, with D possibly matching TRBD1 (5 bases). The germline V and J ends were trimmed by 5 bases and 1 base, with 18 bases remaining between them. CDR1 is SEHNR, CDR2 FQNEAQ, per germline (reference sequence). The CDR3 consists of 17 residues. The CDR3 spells CASSDSRVGGSGNTIYF. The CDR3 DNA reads TGTGCCAGCAGCGACTCCCGTGTTGGGGGTTCTGGAAACACCATATATTTT.

CDR3 in amino acids: CASSMRLLQRADTQYF. The CDR3 DNA is TGTGCCAGCAGCATGAGACTCCTCCAAAGGGCAGATACGCAGTATTTT. This rearrangement joins TRBV7-2 to TRBJ2-3; D unresolved. V was trimmed by 5 bases and J by 4 bases, leaving 19 bases between them. The length of the CDR3 is 16 residues. Germline values: CDR1 SGHTA, CDR2 FQGNSA.

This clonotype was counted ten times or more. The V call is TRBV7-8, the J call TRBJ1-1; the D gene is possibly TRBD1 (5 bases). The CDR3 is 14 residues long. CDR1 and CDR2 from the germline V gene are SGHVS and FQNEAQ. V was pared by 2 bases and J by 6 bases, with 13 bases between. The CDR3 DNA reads TGTGCCAGCAGCTTACGGGGGTTAAGGGCTGAAGCTTTCTTT. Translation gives CASSLRGLRAEAFF.

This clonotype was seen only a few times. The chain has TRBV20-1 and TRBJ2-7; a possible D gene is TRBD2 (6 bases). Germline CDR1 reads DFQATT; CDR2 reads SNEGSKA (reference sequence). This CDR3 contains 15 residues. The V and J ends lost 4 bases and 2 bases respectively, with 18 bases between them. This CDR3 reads CSAKREDFPTYEQYF. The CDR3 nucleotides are TGCAGTGCTAAAAGGGAGGACTTTCCAACCTACGAGCAGTACTTC.

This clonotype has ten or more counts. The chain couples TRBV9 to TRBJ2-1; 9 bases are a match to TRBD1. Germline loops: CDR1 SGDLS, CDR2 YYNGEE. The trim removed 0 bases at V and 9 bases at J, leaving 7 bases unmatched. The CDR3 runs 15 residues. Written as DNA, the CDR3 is TGTGCCAGCAGCGTAGAGGGGGACAGGGTGGGTGAGCAGTTCTTC. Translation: CASSVEGDRVGEQFF.

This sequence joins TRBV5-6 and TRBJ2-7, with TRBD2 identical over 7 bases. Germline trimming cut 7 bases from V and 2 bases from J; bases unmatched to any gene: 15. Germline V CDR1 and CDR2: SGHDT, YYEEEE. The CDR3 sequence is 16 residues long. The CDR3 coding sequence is TGTGCCAGCCTCAATATGGGAGTAGCGGGTACCTACGAGCAGTACTTC. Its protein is CASLNMGVAGTYEQYF.

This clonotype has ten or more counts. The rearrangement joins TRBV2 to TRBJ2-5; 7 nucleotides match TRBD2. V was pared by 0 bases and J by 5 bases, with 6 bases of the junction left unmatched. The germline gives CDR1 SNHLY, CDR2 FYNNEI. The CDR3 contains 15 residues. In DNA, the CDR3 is TGTGCCAGCAGTGAAGCGACTAGCTCGAGGGAGACCCAGTACTTC. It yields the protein CASSEATSSRETQYF.

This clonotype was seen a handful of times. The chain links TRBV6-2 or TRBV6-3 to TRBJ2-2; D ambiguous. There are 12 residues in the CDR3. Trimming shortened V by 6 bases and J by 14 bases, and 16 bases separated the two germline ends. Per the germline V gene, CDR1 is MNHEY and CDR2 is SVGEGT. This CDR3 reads CASSGLPGLLFF. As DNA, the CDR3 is TGTGCCAGCAGCGGATTACCGGGCCTTCTGTTTTTT.

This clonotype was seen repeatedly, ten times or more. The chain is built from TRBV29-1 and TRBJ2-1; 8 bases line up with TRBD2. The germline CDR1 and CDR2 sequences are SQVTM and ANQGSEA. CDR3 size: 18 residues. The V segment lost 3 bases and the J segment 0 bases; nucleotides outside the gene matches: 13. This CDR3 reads CSVDSPSGFLSSYNEQFF. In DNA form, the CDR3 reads TGCAGCGTTGACAGCCCTAGCGGGTTCCTTAGCTCCTACAATGAGCAGTTCTTC.